These T cell receptor beta chains were read from a single sample in a study of blood T cell repertoires in COVID-19. Libraries were prepared by immunoSEQ multiplex PCR; TCRdb keeps only in-frame clonotypes and omits some of them. This sample has about 40,000 clones, with 88% found just once. Sequencing was performed on peripheral blood. Receptors were obtained from a woman between 65 and 79 years old with acute or convalescent COVID-19. Both conserved end residues are trimmed from each CDR3. Expanded clones are given a class, and other clones once, few, many or no size at all.

v_gene | abundance | len | CDR3aa
TRBV6-5 | once | 12 | ASTRTGRGTEAF
TRBV5-1 | . | 11 | ASRTGTSETQY
TRBV25-1 | . | 11 | ASKREGTDTQY
TRBV6-1 | . | 15 | ASSVYVASPSTDTQY
TRBV30 | . | 13 | ACPGPTGMNSPLH
TRBV7-3 | few | 11 | ASSLIAGETQY
TRBV11-3 | . | 13 | ASSLTRYSNEKLF
TRBV6-1 | . | 11 | ASSDGRIYGYT
TRBV2 | . | 11 | ASSRELTDTQY
TRBV5-4 | . | 17 | ASSLDLKLLSFSTDTQY
TRBV27 | . | 13 | ASSLLGYPYNEQF
TRBV24-1 | . | 13 | ATAPASGRANEQF
TRBV10-3 | . | 11 | AITGGETDTQY
TRBV7-2 | few | 12 | ASSLMETNYGYT
TRBV6-5 | . | 12 | ASSTDRGNEKLF
TRBV6-4 | . | 11 | ASSADSHQPQH
TRBV10-2 | . | 11 | ATVGETNEKLF
TRBV18 | . | 15 | ASSPPGTGEAYNEQF
TRBV24-1 | . | 13 | ATSDWGTGDDTQY
TRBV6-6 | few | 10 | ASSPDRGLAF
TRBV6-5 | . | 12 | ASSYSGGIGGYT
TRBV24-1 | . | 14 | ATSDVSRGSTDTQY
TRBV30 | . | 11 | AWGLISYNEQF
TRBV19 | . | 11 | ASSKGYQETQY
TRBV4-2 | . | 12 | ASSQDLKGDEQF
TRBV30 | . | 12 | AWSAQGTIYGYT
TRBV7-2 | . | 13 | ASSIAGGVDTEAF